This entry is about one TCR beta chain. This clonotype was counted a few times. The clone's antigen remains unknown. It has no much larger one-base neighbor in the sample; base qualities were not kept. Only healthy Caucasian donors were included. Three pairs of female monozygotic twins, all aged 18 to 29 years, were included in the twin cohort. CD4+ and CD8+ T cell populations were isolated with positive isolation kits from Invitrogen. The entry originates in a study of identical twins (dated by TCRdb to the mid-2010s). Describing the broader study: To test whether fetal clonotypes persist, the study used deep sequencing on TCR alpha and beta repertoires from monozygotic twins, unrelated adults of various ages, and cord blood. Replicate twin experiments were performed at different times using different library preparation protocols to rule out contamination. Overall results and qualifications from the work: A weaker excess of twin sharing was found in beta out-of-frame sequences because the signal-to-noise ratio was lowered by fewer shared sequences. Invariant T cells such as MAIT and iNKT could partly confound zero-insertion analyses, though diverse VJ usage argued against this for most clonotypes. In monozygotic twins, out-of-frame TCR alpha sharing was systematically underestimated by recombination models, although the models agreed with sharing between unrelated individuals. Compared with coincidental sharing between unrelated individuals, out-of-frame TCR alpha sequences shared between twins showed an excess of sequences with low generation probability. Because the same donors could not be followed over many years, the conclusions depended on cross-sectional statistical analysis. Fewer insertions were carried by abundant cord blood beta clonotypes; a weaker similar trend was observed in young adult naive repertoires, while no such trend was observed in memory repertoires.

Taken from the germline V gene, the CDR1 and CDR2 loops are SGDLS and YYNGEE. The CDR3 runs 13 amino acids, cysteine and phenylalanine included. Only the CDR3 portion is preserved as DNA: 39 bases, with reading frame beginning at the first base. V is cut by 0 bases and J by 6 bases, and the space between the germline ends is 6 bases. The library was prepared using 5' RACE. TCRdb records Illumina HiSeq 2000 as the sequencer. A universal primer binding site was added through template switching, and the final cDNA carried a unique molecular identifier so that TCR cDNA molecules could be counted accurately. Specific primers in the conserved constant-segment region were used to synthesize first-strand cDNA for the TCR alpha and beta chains. To control for contamination, every cDNA library carried two barcodes: a SMART-Mk sample barcode plus Illumina barcodes. Two successive PCR steps introduced TruSeq adapter sequences along with Illumina sample barcodes. Sequencing of the TCR alpha and beta cDNA libraries was done on the Illumina HiSeq platform using custom primers. The study's processing was this. MiGEC processed the raw reads to extract unique molecular identifiers, while MiXCR was used to determine the CDR3 positions. Recombination models were inferred per individual with the repgenHMM and IGoR tools using an EM algorithm. Shared clonotype analysis was performed with the tcR package in R, normalizing sharing by the product of cloneset sizes. Out-of-frame nonproductive sequences were analyzed to study raw recombination free of thymic and clonal selection effects. TCRdb's own reprocessing of the public reads used fastp at Q25 and MiXCR and kept productive beta chains. All rows with the same CDR3 protein become a single entry with the most common DNA and genes. The V and J calls and clone size come from TCRdb's table, not from the authors' own analysis. This sample is represented by about 520,000 distinct CDR3 sequences; around 20% of them were singletons. The ten largest clones capture 0.75% to 0.95% of the sample.

This sample also belongs to another study, concerning T cells expressing NK-cell markers. The second paper states: Three sorted T-cell subsets (CD3+CD56+NKG2C+, CD3+CD56+NKG2C- and CD3+CD56-NKG2C+) from roughly eight donors had their TCR beta-chain repertoires profiled. Seven of the eight sequenced donors were HCMV-seropositive and one was HCMV-seronegative. To restrict sorting to alphabetaTCR-expressing T cells, an anti-gammadeltaTCR antibody was added in several experiments. In six donors, the dominant CD3+CD56+NKG2C+ clonotypes ranked among the top 10 CD8+ clonotypes, making up 1.0-7.0% of CD8+ T cells. Those dominant clonotypes were again the most abundant among CD3+CD56-NKG2C+ cells in a few donors, at roughly 25-65%. Whether the expanded NKG2C-expressing T cell clones were specific for HCMV antigens remained unclear. Randomly selected healthy volunteers, three men and five women, were used as the eight sequenced donors. HCMV-specific IgG was detected in serum with a commercial ELISA kit to determine HCMV serostatus. MIGEC handled demultiplexing of the reads and grouping by UMI, while MiTCR was used to assemble and quantify clonotypes. To exclude erroneous sequences, any TCR cDNA sequence not supported by at least two reads was discarded. Downstream repertoire analysis used the tcR package, and clonotypes were matched across fractions by CDR3 nucleotide sequence plus V segment. VDJmatch was used to annotate antigen specificity against VDJdb, with one amino acid substitution in CDR3 permitted.

This clonotype was sampled from a woman younger than 30 in good health. This chain joins TRBV9 to TRBJ2-2, with the D gene uncertain. The source material was CD4+ T cells sorted from blood. This receptor has the CDR3 CASSVVPAGELFF. DNA sequence: TGTGCCAGCAGCGTAGTTCCAGCCGGGGAGCTGTTTTTT.